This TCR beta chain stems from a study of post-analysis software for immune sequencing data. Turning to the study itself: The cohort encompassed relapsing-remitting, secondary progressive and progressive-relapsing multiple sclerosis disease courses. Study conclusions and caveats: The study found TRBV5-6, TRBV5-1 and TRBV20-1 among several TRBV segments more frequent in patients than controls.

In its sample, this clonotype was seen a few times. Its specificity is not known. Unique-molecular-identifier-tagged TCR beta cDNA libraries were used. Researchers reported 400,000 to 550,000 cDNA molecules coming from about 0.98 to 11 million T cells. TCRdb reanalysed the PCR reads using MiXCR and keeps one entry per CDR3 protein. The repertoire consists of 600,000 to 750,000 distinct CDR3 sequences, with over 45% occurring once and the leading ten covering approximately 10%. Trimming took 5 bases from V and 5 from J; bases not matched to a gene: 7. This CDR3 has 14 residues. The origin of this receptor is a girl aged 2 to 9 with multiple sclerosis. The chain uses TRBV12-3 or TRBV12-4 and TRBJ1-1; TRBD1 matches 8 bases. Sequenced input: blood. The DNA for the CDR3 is TGTGCCAGCAGTCCCCGGACAGGGCGAACTGAAGCTTTCTTT. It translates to CASSPRTGRTEAFF.